One sample yielded the 18 T cell receptor beta chains listed below, sequenced in a study of Tregs in tolerant kidney transplant recipients. Some clones are missing from TCRdb's copy, which holds only in-frame ones; the method was immunoSEQ multiplex PCR. The sample contains over 60,000 clones, less than 90% of which appear only once. Sequenced here: CD4+ T cells from blood, sampled before the transplant. These receptors were collected from a human donor who received a combined kidney and bone marrow transplant.

About this clone: A read error is likely, as this CDR3 ends without the conserved phenylalanine or tryptophan. The DNA is left out, because the CDR3 cannot be placed on it with certainty; the CDR3 is given as TCRdb lists it. The chain links TRBV27 to TRBJ1-2; the D call in the table, TRBD1, was not verified against the DNA. Looked up from germline, CDR1 is MNHEY and CDR2 is SMNVEV (reference sequence). The length of the CDR3 is 12 amino acids, counting both ends. The CDR3 spells CASSPFISGTGL.

The chain recombines TRBV7-2 with TRBJ1-2; TRBD1 matches 10 bases. CDR1 is SGHTA and CDR2 is FQGNSA in the germline V gene. The CDR3 is made up of 16 amino acids. Losses at the gene ends were 1 base for V and 5 bases for J; bases not matched to a gene: 7. DNA of the CDR3: TGTGCCAGCAGCTTAGAGACAGGGGGCGAGGTATATGGCTACACCTTC. Residues: CASSLETGGEVYGYTF.

The chain couples TRBV19 to TRBJ1-2; a weak D match, TRBD1 (6 bases). This CDR3 contains 15 residues. Germline V CDR1 and CDR2: LNHDA, SQIVND (reference sequence). V was trimmed by 3 bases and J by 4 bases, leaving 15 bases between them. The CDR3: CASSIGQGRSYGYTF. CDR3 DNA: TGTGCCAGTAGTATTGGGCAGGGGCGAAGCTATGGCTACACCTTC.

This chain connects TRBV29-1 to TRBJ2-5, with D maybe TRBD2 (6 bases). Germline V lookup: CDR1 SQVTM, CDR2 ANQGSEA. Between the trimmed V and J ends, which lost 4 bases and 2 bases, there was a span of 11 bases. This CDR3 has 13 amino acids. The CDR3 sequence: CSVARTIQETQYF. The CDR3 DNA reads TGCAGCGTTGCCAGGACTATACAAGAGACCCAGTACTTC.

The genes are TRBV4-1 and TRBJ1-1, with D perhaps matching TRBD1 (5 bases). CDR1 and CDR2 (germline): MGHRA, YSYEKL. V lost 0 bases and J lost 11, with 10 bases in between. This CDR3 has 12 residues. Here the CDR3 DNA reads TGCGCCAGCAGCCAAGATTCACGGGGGGCTTTCTTT. Translation: CASSQDSRGAFF.

The V call is TRBV29-1, the J call TRBJ1-2, with D possibly TRBD1 on 5 matching bases. The CDR3 spans 10 residues. Between the trimmed V and J ends, which lost 3 bases and 14 bases, there was a span of 13 bases. CDR1 is SQVTM and CDR2 is ANQGSEA in the germline V gene. CDR3: CSVEVGGKTF. CDR3 sequence (DNA): TGCAGCGTTGAGGTCGGGGGAAAGACCTTC.

V and J are TRBV7-3 and TRBJ2-5; 8 bases match TRBD1. CDR3 length: 13 residues. The germline V gene encodes CDR1 SGHTA and CDR2 FQGTGA. Trimming cost V 5 bases and J 5 bases; bases outside gene matches: 4. For the CDR3, the DNA is TGTGCCAGCAGCCCGACAGGGGACGAGACCCAGTACTTC. Its translation is CASSPTGDETQYF.

V is TRBV20-1 and J is TRBJ2-3, with D perhaps TRBD2 (6 bases). Per the germline V gene, CDR1 is DFQATT and CDR2 is SNEGSKA (reference sequence). V was cut by 6 bases and J by 5 bases, with 9 bases left in between. The CDR3 runs to 11 residues. CDR3 sequence (DNA): TGCAGTGCAATAGCGGTAGATACGCAGTATTTT. Its protein is CSAIAVDTQYF.

V gene TRBV4-1 combines with J gene TRBJ2-3; 11 nucleotides align to TRBD2. CDR1 is MGHRA, CDR2 YSYEKL, per germline. CDR3 length: 16 amino acids. The ends lost 2 bases at V and 5 bases at J; junction bases unmatched: 6. The CDR3 loop is CASSQKTSGIIDTQYF. The CDR3 nucleotides read TGCGCCAGCAGCCAAAAGACTAGCGGGATCATAGATACGCAGTATTTT.

This clone was recorded once. This sequence joins TRBV28 and TRBJ1-1; 8 bases fit TRBD1. Germline V gene data show CDR1 as MDHEN and CDR2 as SYDVKM. The J segment lost 12 bases and the V segment lost 6 bases, leaving 9 bases of the junction unmatched. This CDR3 comprises 12 residues. The CDR3 region has the DNA TGTGCCAGCAGCCTGGGACAGGAAATATCTTTCTTT. Its protein is CASSLGQEISFF.

The chain couples TRBV6-4 to TRBJ1-2, with TRBD1 as a possible D gene (5 bases). This CDR3 region has 15 residues. Germline V gene data show CDR1 as MRHNA and CDR2 as SNTAGT. Trimming removed 6 bases from V and 5 bases from J, with 19 bases in between. The DNA of the CDR3 is TGTGCCAGCAGCACCCTCGCGGGACCGGAGTATGGCTACACCTTC. This sequence encodes CASSTLAGPEYGYTF.

This clone appeared a single time. The CDR3 DNA is TGTGCCAGTAGTACGGGACTAGCGGAGGAGACCCAGTACTTC. Residues: CASSTGLAEETQYF. The chain recombines TRBV19 with TRBJ2-5; the match to TRBD2 covers 11 bases. V lost 4 bases to trimming and J lost 5 bases; unmatched junction nucleotides: 3. The CDR3 is 14 residues long. The germline V gene encodes CDR1 LNHDA and CDR2 SQIVND (reference sequence). Full variable domain (rest looked up from reference TRBV19 and TRBJ2-5): DGGITQSPKYLFRKEGQNVTLSCEQNLNHDAMYWYRQDPGQGLRLIYYSQIVNDFQKGDIAEGYSVSREKKESFPLTVTSAQKNPTAFYLCASSTGLAEETQYFGPGTRLLVL.

The J gene is TRBJ2-1, the V gene TRBV5-1, with 11 bases identical to TRBD2. This CDR3 is built from 17 residues. From germline, CDR1 is SGHRS and CDR2 YFSETQ. J gave up 8 bases and V 4 bases, and 14 bases lay outside the gene matches. In DNA, the CDR3 is TGCGCCAGCAGCCCCCCGCGGACTAGCGGGTCGCCCGATGAGCAGTTCTTC. It yields the protein CASSPPRTSGSPDEQFF. The whole variable domain, remainder taken from reference TRBV5-1 and TRBJ2-1, is KAGVTQTPRYLIKTRGQQVTLSCSPISGHRSVSWYQQTPGQGLQFLFEYFSETQRNKGNFPGRFSGRQFSNSRSEMNVSTLELGDSALYLCASSPPRTSGSPDEQFFGPGTRLTVL.

This clone has only one observation. The rearrangement links TRBV7-8 to TRBJ1-5; TRBD1 aligns across 11 bases. The CDR3 has 16 amino acids. V was pared by 5 bases and J by 2 bases, with 5 bases of the junction left unmatched. Germline lookup yields CDR1 SGHVS and CDR2 FQNEAQ. CDR3 DNA: TGTGCCAGCAGCCCACGGACAGGGGGCGGCAATCAGCCCCAGCATTTT. It yields the protein CASSPRTGGGNQPQHF.

This clone was detected only once. At the DNA level, this CDR3 is encoded by other sequences in the same sample as well. This sequence joins TRBV5-1 and TRBJ2-7; D perhaps matches TRBD1 (6 bases). V shed 4 bases and J shed 2 bases, with 13 bases lying between them. Germline V gene data show CDR1 as SGHRS and CDR2 as YFSETQ. There are 14 residues in the CDR3. The CDR3 nucleotides read TGCGCCAGCAGCCTGGAACAGGGAGCCTACGAGCAGTACTTC. This encodes CASSLEQGAYEQYF.

The rearrangement links TRBV28 to TRBJ2-7; 9 nucleotides match TRBD2. This CDR3 region has 16 residues. Per the germline V gene, CDR1 is MDHEN and CDR2 is SYDVKM. V was clipped by 6 bases and J by 0 bases; unmatched bases: 9. The CDR3: CASSVTSGFSSYEQYF. CDR3 DNA sequence: TGTGCCAGCAGCGTTACTAGCGGGTTTAGCTCCTACGAGCAGTACTTC.

CDR3 residues: CASSEFRQGSTDTQYF. CDR3 nucleotide sequence: TGTGCCAGCAGTGAATTCCGACAGGGGAGCACAGATACGCAGTATTTT. V is TRBV25-1 and J is TRBJ2-3, with 8 bases fitting TRBD1. This CDR3 is built from 16 residues. CDR1 and CDR2 from the germline V gene are MGHDK and SYGVNS. V was pared by 1 base and J by 0 bases, with 3 bases of the junction left unmatched.

The chain joins TRBV5-1 to TRBJ2-1; 7 bases are a match to TRBD2. The CDR3 sequence is 15 residues long. Germline-derived CDR1 and CDR2 are SGHRS and YFSETQ. J gave up 4 bases and V 6 bases, and 10 bases lay outside the gene matches. This chain's CDR3 is CASTGGREAYNEQFF. CDR3 DNA sequence: TGCGCCAGCACCGGGGGACGGGAGGCATACAATGAGCAGTTCTTC.